Listed here is a single T cell receptor (beta chain). Antigen specificity is unknown. This entry comes from a study of blood T cells in healthy people across ages. It was with a sample-barcoded 5' primer and a J-beta primer mix that a second PCR of roughly 7 to 12 cycles was run. TCRdb fed the 5' RACE reads into MiXCR, producing one record per CDR3 protein. Counted here are fewer than 1,200,000 distinct CDR3 sequences, roughly 24% occurring once; the ten biggest clones make up 0.75%. The study, taken as a whole, reports: Strong correlation existed between TCR beta diversity and naive T cell percentage. A greater number of naive CD4+ cells and higher diversity distinguished long-lived donors from aged donors.

The CDR3 sequence is 16 residues long. The germline V gene has CDR1 MGHRA and CDR2 YSYEKL. Isolation recovered at least 7 million PBMCs from every sample. These sequences were also reported in another study, on T cells of mothers and their children. That study adds: Three mothers and their six children, all healthy Caucasians, donated.

This TCR came from a girl aged 2 to 10 in good health. J is TRBJ2-5 and V is TRBV4-1; TRBD1 agrees at 7 bases. The J call may be incorrect, as the DNA end agrees better with TRBJ2-7. The sample comprised blood. Here the CDR3 reads CASSLVLGGSSYEQYF. In DNA form, the CDR3 reads TGCGCCAGCAGCCTAGTTTTAGGGGGCAGCTCCTACGAGCAGTACTTC.